This TCR beta chain was captured by sequencing in a study of response to subunit inactivated influenza vaccine. On this clonotype itself: The antigen remains undetermined.

Overall study findings and caveats: Every seasonal influenza vaccination brings in few new T cells, the authors suggested.

TCRdb processed the RT-PCR reads anew with MiXCR; each CDR3 protein has one entry. The table lists 600,000 to 850,000 distinct CDR3 sequences, 12% to 15% of them singletons. The V gene's germline CDR1 is LGHNA and CDR2 YNFKEQ. The CDR3 sequence is 15 residues long. Losses at the gene ends were 1 base for V and 5 bases for J; bases not matched to a gene: 7. This specimen was PBMCs from blood, taken less than 15 days before vaccination. This sequence was found in a man over 45 who received an inactivated influenza vaccine. The chain links TRBV4-2 to TRBJ2-7, with 8 bases aligning to TRBD2. This chain's CDR3 is CASSQAGTRNDEQYF. The CDR3 coding sequence is TGTGCCAGCAGCCAAGCCGGGACTAGGAACGACGAGCAGTACTTC.